What follows are 12 T cell receptor beta chains derived from one specimen sequenced in a study of T cell repertoires in ileal Crohn's disease. This table comes from immunoSEQ multiplex PCR, and its TCRdb copy is limited to in-frame clones, with some not included. The sample carries 10,000 or so clones, 79% recorded once. Noted time point: neoterminal ileum biopsy at postoperative endoscopy, about 6 months after surgery. The sequenced sample consisted of ileal tissue. These receptors came from an adult with Crohn's disease.

This sequence joins TRBV5-4 and TRBJ1-3; tentatively, D is TRBD1 (5 bases). Germline values: CDR1 SGHNT, CDR2 YYREEE (reference sequence). V was clipped by 0 bases and J by 4 bases, with 11 bases between them. CDR3 length equals 15 residues. CDR3: CASSLGAGPGNTIYF. The DNA of the CDR3 is TGTGCCAGCAGCTTGGGGGCAGGGCCAGGAAACACCATATATTTT.

The J gene is TRBJ2-7, the V gene TRBV7-9; D remains ambiguous. Germline-derived CDR1 and CDR2 are SEHNR and FQNEAQ (reference sequence). Trimming took 5 bases from V and 2 from J, leaving 4 bases between them. The CDR3 is 11 amino acids. CDR3 sequence: CASSRTYEQYF. CDR3 nucleotides: TGTGCCAGCAGCCGTACCTACGAGCAGTACTTC.

This clone has only a few counts. The chain is built from TRBV5-1 and TRBJ1-5, with D possibly being TRBD1 (5 bases). Per the germline V gene, CDR1 is SGHRS and CDR2 is YFSETQ. This CDR3 has 13 residues. With 5 bases removed from V and 0 bases from J, the gap between germline ends came to 6 bases. CDR3 amino acids: CASRGDSNQPQHF. Here the CDR3 DNA reads TGCGCCAGCAGAGGGGATAGCAATCAGCCCCAGCATTTT.

J is TRBJ2-3 and V is TRBV5-8, with TRBD2 matching over 10 bases. V shed 4 bases and J 2 bases; nucleotides not matched to a gene: 1. There are 14 residues in the CDR3. CDR1 and CDR2 from the germline V gene are SGHTS and YDEGEE. This CDR3 reads CASSLAGVTDTQYF. The CDR3 nucleotides read TGTGCCAGCAGCCTAGCGGGGGTCACAGATACGCAGTATTTT. Full variable domain (missing parts from reference TRBV5-8 and TRBJ2-3): EAGVTQSPTHLIKTRGQQATLRCSPISGHTSVYWYQQALGLGLQFLLWYDEGEERNRGNFPPRFSGRQFPNYSSELNVNALELEDSALYLCASSLAGVTDTQYFGPGTRLTVL.

The V and J genes are TRBV7-9 and TRBJ2-5, with D tentatively TRBD1 (5 bases). The CDR3 consists of 14 residues. Germline V gives CDR1 SEHNR, CDR2 FQNEAQ (reference sequence). Trimming took 1 base from V and 5 from J, leaving 11 bases between them. CDR3 amino acids: CASSLEQGLETQYF. CDR3 DNA: TGTGCCAGCAGCTTAGAGCAGGGTTTGGAGACCCAGTACTTC.

A few counts support this clone. CDR3 sequence: CASSGLAGGGNTGELFF. In nucleotides, the CDR3 is TGTGCCAGCAGCGGATTAGCGGGGGGCGGGAACACCGGGGAGCTGTTTTTT. The chain combines TRBV5-4 with TRBJ2-2, with 10 nucleotides matching TRBD2. The CDR3 runs to 17 residues. CDR1 and CDR2 (germline): SGHNT, YYREEE (reference sequence). V was clipped by 4 bases and J by 1 base; unmatched bases: 7.

The rearrangement links TRBV6-1 to TRBJ2-1; 7 nucleotides agree with TRBD1. The CDR3 covers 14 residues. Germline V gives CDR1 MNHNS, CDR2 SASEGT. The V gene end was trimmed by 6 bases and the J gene end by 9 bases; junction bases not matched to a gene: 11. The CDR3: CASRSQGDVSEQFF. The DNA of the CDR3 is TGTGCCAGCAGAAGCCAGGGGGATGTTAGTGAGCAGTTCTTC.

This clone showed up just a few times. The genes are TRBV5-1 and TRBJ2-1, with TRBD2 identical over 10 bases. CDR1 SGHRS and CDR2 YFSETQ come from the germline V gene. CDR3 size: 15 residues. V was pared by 2 bases and J by 8 bases, with 7 bases of the junction left unmatched. CDR3: CASSFKREGIHEQFF. CDR3 nucleotides: TGCGCCAGCAGCTTCAAGCGGGAGGGAATTCATGAGCAGTTCTTC. Variable domain in full (rest from reference TRBV5-1 and TRBJ2-1): KAGVTQTPRYLIKTRGQQVTLSCSPISGHRSVSWYQQTPGQGLQFLFEYFSETQRNKGNFPGRFSGRQFSNSRSEMNVSTLELGDSALYLCASSFKREGIHEQFFGPGTRLTVL.

The chain has TRBV6-6 and TRBJ1-1, with D hard to call. The CDR3 is 14 amino acids. V lost 4 bases and J lost 5, with 14 bases in between. Germline V gives CDR1 MNHNY, CDR2 SVGAGI (reference sequence). CDR3 nucleotide sequence: TGTGCCAGCAGTTCCCCGCCACGCGGGACTGAAGCTTTCTTT. Translation: CASSSPPRGTEAFF.

This clone has just a few counts. The V call is TRBV28, the J call TRBJ1-1; D perhaps matches TRBD1 (5 bases). The V gene's germline CDR1 is MDHEN and CDR2 SYDVKM. This CDR3 has 13 amino acids. V dropped 8 bases and J dropped 6 bases, with 16 bases sitting between them. CDR3 coding DNA: TGTGCCAGCGTACTCGACAGTTACGCTGAAGCTTTCTTT. Protein sequence: CASVLDSYAEAFF. Using reference TRBV28 and TRBJ1-1 for the parts outside the CDR3, the full variable domain is DVKVTQSSRYLVKRTGEKVFLECVQDMDHENMFWYRQDPGLGLRLIYFSYDVKMKEKGDIPEGYSVSREKKERFSLILESASTNQTSMYLCASVLDSYAEAFFGQGTRLTVV.

The chain links TRBV7-6 to TRBJ1-4; TRBD1 might be the D (6 bases). CDR3 size: 16 residues. The germline V gene has CDR1 SGHVS and CDR2 FNYEAQ. Trimming left V 3 bases short and J 7 bases short, with 18 bases between. This CDR3 reads CASSFRTGKKGEKLFF. Here the CDR3 DNA reads TGTGCCAGCAGCTTCCGAACAGGGAAAAAAGGTGAAAAACTGTTTTTT. Full variable domain (remainder filled in from reference TRBV7-6 and TRBJ1-4): GAGVSQSPRYKVTKRGQDVALRCDPISGHVSLYWYRQALGQGPEFLTYFNYEAQQDKSGLPNDRFSAERPEGSISTLTIQRTEQRDSAMYRCASSFRTGKKGEKLFFGSGTQLSVL.

The genes are TRBV5-1 and TRBJ2-2; possible D gene TRBD2, 7 bases. The CDR3 consists of 18 residues. V lost 6 bases, J lost 0 bases, and 21 bases lay in between. The germline V gene has CDR1 SGHRS and CDR2 YFSETQ. DNA of the CDR3: TGCGCCAGCACGAGGAGGGGGGGCGGCAGGGCGAACACCGGGGAGCTGTTTTTT. Residues: CASTRRGGGRANTGELFF. The full variable domain, rest sourced from reference TRBV5-1 and TRBJ2-2, is KAGVTQTPRYLIKTRGQQVTLSCSPISGHRSVSWYQQTPGQGLQFLFEYFSETQRNKGNFPGRFSGRQFSNSRSEMNVSTLELGDSALYLCASTRRGGGRANTGELFFGEGSRLTVL.